This T cell receptor beta chain was sequenced in a study of a mutant IDH1 vaccine in newly diagnosed glioma. The wider study: Investigators started vaccination 4-6 weeks after radiotherapy alone, or with temozolomide cycles. Most patients had received both radiotherapy and temozolomide, the prior options being radiotherapy, temozolomide, or both. Study-level results: In about 93% of patients, immune responses induced by the vaccine occurred.

CDR3 length equals 16 residues. V was trimmed by 5 bases and J by 0 bases, leaving 11 bases between them. Germline CDR1 LNHDA, CDR2 SQIVND (reference sequence). Only one count was recorded for this clone. Its antigen is currently unknown. As for time point: week 5, during vaccination. Doses of 300 ug of mutant IDH1 20-mer peptide were given with topical imiquimod. Using immunoSEQ multiplex PCR, the repertoire was profiled, and TCRdb retains in-frame clones only, with some absent. The sample lists about 75,000 clones, about 91% seen once, with roughly 0.56% in the top ten. The rearrangement uses TRBV19 and TRBJ2-6; D ambiguous. The receptor comes from a woman between 50 and 59 years old with glioma. Material: PBMCs, obtained from a glioma patient whose treatment included an IDH1 peptide vaccine. CDR3: CASSGSLLSGANVLTF. The CDR3 DNA is TGTGCCAGTAGTGGTTCTCTCCTCTCTGGGGCCAACGTCCTGACTTTC.